Below, one T cell receptor (beta chain) is given with its context. HIV-negative, healthy adults without recent acute infections or vaccinations were the donors. This CDR3 is 19 amino acids long. Germline values: CDR1 SEHNR, CDR2 FQNEAQ (reference sequence). The germline V and J ends were trimmed by 5 bases and 6 bases, with 28 bases remaining between them. This entry comes from a study of shared clonotypes between healthy human individuals. Sequenced by immunoSEQ multiplex PCR; TCRdb stores in-frame clones only, minus some. The table includes 2 million to 2.5 million clones, 85% to 95% detected once. The chain uses TRBV7-9 and TRBJ1-4, with a weak D call TRBD1 (6 bases). The sample taken for sequencing was naive CD4+ T cells from PBMCs. Subset in this sample: CD45RA+ positively selected. The TCR was taken from a man between 18 and 29 years old in good health. Some clones in this sample may be carry-over from other donors' samples. The CDR3, as DNA: TGTGCCAGCAGCCCCCGCCGAGCCCTCGGCTCGACAGGATATGAAAAACTGTTTTTT. This translates into CASSPRRALGSTGYEKLFF. The entire variable domain, with the rest obtained from reference TRBV7-9 and TRBJ1-4, is as follows: DTGVSQNPRHKITKRGQNVTFRCDPISEHNRLYWYRQTLGQGPEFLTYFQNEAQLEKSRLLSDRFSAERPKGSFSTLEIQRTEQGDSAMYLCASSPRRALGSTGYEKLFFGSGTQLSVL.